The rows below give T cell receptor beta chains drawn from one sample of a study of radiation and T cells in renal cell carcinoma. The method was immunoSEQ multiplex PCR; TCRdb's version includes in-frame clones alone and lacks a portion of them. The table lists some 20,000 clones, 45% to 55% of them singletons. The material sequenced was tumor tissue, taken from a patient whose treatment was nephrectomy without radiotherapy. The receptor set was obtained from a human donor with renal cell carcinoma. CDR3s include the opening cysteine and the closing phenylalanine or tryptophan. The D gene is left open where the match is weak. Clone size appears in some rows only: once, few, many, or a class for an expanded clone.

-,-,TRBV5-4,TRBJ1-1,TGTGCCAGCAGCTTCAGTCCGGGTTGGAGTACTGAAGCTTTCTTT,CASSFSPGWSTEAFF
-,-,TRBV6-5,TRBJ1-6,TGTGCCAGCAGCCTTGACAGCTATGATTCACCCCTCCACTTT,CASSLDSYDSPLHF
TRBD1,few,TRBV6-1,TRBJ1-2,TGTGCCAGCATGAGGGGACAGGGTCCCTATGGCTACACCTTC,CASMRGQGPYGYTF
-,-,TRBV10-3,TRBJ2-7,TGTGCCATCAGTGATGGATCCGCGGGCGAGCAGTACTTC,CAISDGSAGEQYF
-,-,TRBV6-1,TRBJ1-1,TGTGCCAGCATTGGGATCCGGGACACTGAAGCTTTCTTT,CASIGIRDTEAFF
-,-,TRBV18,TRBJ2-3,TGTGCCAGCTCACAGGGGAAGTTGCAGTATTTT,CASSQGKLQYF
TRBD1,-,TRBV6-5,TRBJ1-1,TGTGCCAGCCGCCAGGGGGCCCACACTGAAGCTTTCTTT,CASRQGAHTEAFF
-,-,TRBV9,TRBJ2-7,TGTGCCAGCAGCGTAGGAGGGGCTATTAGCTCCTACGAGCAGTACTTC,CASSVGGAISSYEQYF
-,once,TRBV6-6,TRBJ1-3,TGTGCCAGCAGTTACTATGGGGACTCCTCTGGAAACACCATATATTTT,CASSYYGDSSGNTIYF
TRBD2,few,TRBV5-1,TRBJ2-7,TGCGCCAGCAGCCGAAGGACTAGCGGGGGCCCTTACGAGCAGTACTTC,CASSRRTSGGPYEQYF
TRBD1,-,TRBV7-3,TRBJ1-1,TGTGCCAGCAGCTTAGGTCCGGGACAGGGGGTGGAAGCTTTCTTT,CASSLGPGQGVEAFF
TRBD1,few,TRBV19,TRBJ1-1,TGTGCCAGTAGCCTCGGACAGGTTTCGAACACTGAAGCTTTCTTT,CASSLGQVSNTEAFF
-,-,TRBV7-8,TRBJ1-2,TGTGCCAGCAGCCCGGACAGAAACTATGGCTACACCTTC,CASSPDRNYGYTF
-,once,TRBV2,TRBJ2-5,TGTGCCAGCAGTGATGACTACCAAGAGACCCAGTACTTC,CASSDDYQETQYF
TRBD1,many,TRBV7-9,TRBJ1-1,TGTGCCAGCGAGGGGGGGACAGGGGTCACTGAAGCTTTCTTT,CASEGGTGVTEAFF
-,once,TRBV9,TRBJ2-3,TGTGCCAGCAGCGTGACAGGCACAGATACGCAGTATTTT,CASSVTGTDTQYF
-,few,TRBV27,TRBJ2-7,TGTGCCAGCCGTAGGCTGGGAATGTACGAGCAGTACTTC,CASRRLGMYEQYF
-,-,TRBV6-4,TRBJ1-1,TGTGCCAGCAGGGGGGACGGATACACTGAAGCTTTCTTT,CASRGDGYTEAFF
-,few,TRBV7-2,TRBJ1-6,TGTGCCAGCAGCTCGACAGGATACAATTCACCCCTCCACTTT,CASSSTGYNSPLHF
-,-,TRBV15,TRBJ2-2,TGTGCCACCAGCAGAGATTCAGGGGGGAACGGGGAGCTGTTTTTT,CATSRDSGGNGELFF
-,-,TRBV11-2,TRBJ2-4,TGTGCCAGCAGCCCAGGCCCCTCGACGGTTCAGTACTTC,CASSPGPSTVQYF
TRBD2,-,TRBV5-1,TRBJ2-5,TGCGCCAGCGCAACCTCCCCTAGCGGGGCAAAAGAGACCCAGTACTTC,CASATSPSGAKETQYF
-,once,TRBV4-3,TRBJ1-2,TGCGCCAGCAGCCAAGTACTTGAGGGTTTTAATGGCTACACCTTC,CASSQVLEGFNGYTF
TRBD2,-,TRBV5-4,TRBJ2-1,TGTGCCAGCAATCGGGGGGGCCTGTTAGAGAATGAGCAGTTCTTC,CASNRGGLLENEQFF
-,-,TRBV4-2,TRBJ2-1,TGTGCCAGCAGCTTTCGCAGGGGAGATGAGCAGTTCTTC,CASSFRRGDEQFF
-,-,TRBV11-2,TRBJ2-5,TGTGCCAGCAGCTTAGATCCCCGAGCGGAGACCCAGTACTTC,CASSLDPRAETQYF
-,-,TRBV11-2,TRBJ2-1,TGTGCCAGCAGCTTAGTCCCGGGCGATGAGCAGTTCTTC,CASSLVPGDEQFF
TRBD1,few,TRBV6-1,TRBJ1-1,TGTGCCAGCAGCGCTGGACAGGGAAGCAACACTGAAGCTTTCTTT,CASSAGQGSNTEAFF
TRBD1,few,TRBV2,TRBJ1-5,TGTGCCAGCAGTATCGGACAGGGTCATCAGCCCCAGCATTTT,CASSIGQGHQPQHF
-,-,TRBV5-1,TRBJ2-5,TGCGCCAGCCGCGGGGCCGGGGAGACCCAGTACTTC,CASRGAGETQYF
TRBD1,-,TRBV6-1,TRBJ2-4,TGTGCCAGCATTCTCGACAGGGTGGAAAACATTCAGTACTTC,CASILDRVENIQYF
-,-,TRBV30,TRBJ1-4,TGTGCCTGGAGCGCCGCGACAGAGGCGAATGAAAAACTGTTTTTT,CAWSAATEANEKLFF